The rows below give T cell receptor beta chains drawn from one sample of a study of blood T cell repertoires in COVID-19. Using immunoSEQ multiplex PCR, the repertoire was profiled, and TCRdb retains in-frame clones only, with some absent. In the table there are some 75,000 clones, around 80% of which are singletons. The sample consisted of peripheral blood. Receptors originate from a man aged 50-59 years with COVID-19, enrolled during active disease. The CDR3 runs from the conserved cysteine through the conserved F or W. The order of the fields is D gene, V gene, clone size, J gene, CDR3 DNA, CDR3 protein. A D gene is named only where the DNA matches it firmly. For some rows the clone size is stated as once, few or many, or as a class when expanded; others skip it.

d_gene: TRBD1; v_gene: TRBV5-4; abundance: -; j_gene: TRBJ2-2; CDR3nt: TGTGCCAGCAGCTTGTTAACAGGGGGGAACACCGGGGAGCTGTTTTTT; CDR3aa: CASSLLTGGNTGELFF
d_gene: -; v_gene: TRBV12-3/TRBV12-4; abundance: -; j_gene: TRBJ1-2; CDR3nt: TGTGCCAGCAGTTTCTCCGTCTATGGCTACACCTTC; CDR3aa: CASSFSVYGYTF
d_gene: -; v_gene: TRBV14; abundance: once; j_gene: TRBJ2-7; CDR3nt: TGTGCCAGCAGCCAATGGGCAGCAACCTACGAGCAGTACTTC; CDR3aa: CASSQWAATYEQYF
d_gene: -; v_gene: TRBV4-2; abundance: -; j_gene: TRBJ2-3; CDR3nt: TGTGCCAGCAGCCAACCGTCCTACTCAGATACGCAGTATTTT; CDR3aa: CASSQPSYSDTQYF
d_gene: -; v_gene: TRBV2; abundance: -; j_gene: TRBJ1-6; CDR3nt: TGTGCCAGCCGAGGCAGCCACTATTCACCCCTCCACTTT; CDR3aa: CASRGSHYSPLHF
d_gene: -; v_gene: TRBV3-1/TRBV3-2; abundance: -; j_gene: TRBJ1-5; CDR3nt: TGTGCCAGCAGCCTTCAGGGGAGGGATAGCAATCAGCCCCAGCATTTT; CDR3aa: CASSLQGRDSNQPQHF
d_gene: TRBD1; v_gene: TRBV11-2; abundance: few; j_gene: TRBJ2-7; CDR3nt: TGTGCCAGCAGCTTAGAACGAACAGGGGTATCGCGGGAGCAGTACTTC; CDR3aa: CASSLERTGVSREQYF
d_gene: -; v_gene: TRBV28; abundance: -; j_gene: TRBJ2-7; CDR3nt: TGTGCCAGCAGACCTCGGGAACCCTACGAGCAGTACTTC; CDR3aa: CASRPREPYEQYF
d_gene: TRBD2; v_gene: TRBV11-2; abundance: -; j_gene: TRBJ2-1; CDR3nt: TGTGCCAGCAGCCGACTAAGGCTAGCGGGAGTACAGTTCTTC; CDR3aa: CASSRLRLAGVQFF
d_gene: TRBD2; v_gene: TRBV7-2; abundance: -; j_gene: TRBJ2-7; CDR3nt: TGTGCCAGCAGCGGAAGGACTAGCGGGGTATACGAGCAGTACTTC; CDR3aa: CASSGRTSGVYEQYF
d_gene: TRBD2; v_gene: TRBV11-2; abundance: -; j_gene: TRBJ2-1; CDR3nt: TGTGCCAGCAGCTTAGGTTGGACTAGCATTGAGCAGTTCTTC; CDR3aa: CASSLGWTSIEQFF
d_gene: -; v_gene: TRBV12-3/TRBV12-4; abundance: few; j_gene: TRBJ1-6; CDR3nt: TGTGCCAGCAGTTTAGCGCAGGGTCCACCCCTCCACTTT; CDR3aa: CASSLAQGPPLHF
d_gene: TRBD1; v_gene: TRBV10-3; abundance: -; j_gene: TRBJ1-2; CDR3nt: TGTGCCATCAGGGCGTACGGGACAGGGGTTTATGGCTACACCTTC; CDR3aa: CAIRAYGTGVYGYTF
d_gene: TRBD2; v_gene: TRBV5-1; abundance: -; j_gene: TRBJ2-3; CDR3nt: TGCGCCAGCAGCTTAACAACAGCGGGAGGTGGGACAGATACGCAGTATTTT; CDR3aa: CASSLTTAGGGTDTQYF
d_gene: TRBD1; v_gene: TRBV19; abundance: -; j_gene: TRBJ1-4; CDR3nt: TGTGCCAGTTCACCCGGGACAGGGGAGGAAAAACTGTTTTTT; CDR3aa: CASSPGTGEEKLFF
d_gene: -; v_gene: TRBV19; abundance: -; j_gene: TRBJ1-3; CDR3nt: TGTGCCAGTACTCCCACCTCCGGCTCTGGAAACACCATATATTTT; CDR3aa: CASTPTSGSGNTIYF
d_gene: -; v_gene: TRBV12-3/TRBV12-4; abundance: few; j_gene: TRBJ2-2; CDR3nt: TGTGCCAGCAGCCCACAGGGTCCCGGGGAGCTGTTTTTT; CDR3aa: CASSPQGPGELFF
d_gene: -; v_gene: TRBV7-9; abundance: medium-sized; j_gene: TRBJ1-1; CDR3nt: TGTGCCAGCCTTGATACAGGTATTGGGAACACTGAAGCTTTCTTT; CDR3aa: CASLDTGIGNTEAFF
d_gene: -; v_gene: TRBV5-1; abundance: -; j_gene: TRBJ1-1; CDR3nt: TGCGCCAGCAGCTCCGGGGAGGTACGGGTGAACACTGAAGCTTTCTTT; CDR3aa: CASSSGEVRVNTEAFF
d_gene: TRBD1; v_gene: TRBV6-4; abundance: once; j_gene: TRBJ2-7; CDR3nt: TGTGCCAGCCCTCAGATTAGGGGGCTGTGGTGCGAGCAGTACTTC; CDR3aa: CASPQIRGLWCEQYF
d_gene: -; v_gene: TRBV30; abundance: -; j_gene: TRBJ1-6; CDR3nt: TGTGCCTGGAAACCCGATTCGGGGGGGTACTCCTATAATTCACCCCTCCACTTT; CDR3aa: CAWKPDSGGYSYNSPLHF
d_gene: TRBD1; v_gene: TRBV24-1; abundance: -; j_gene: TRBJ1-5; CDR3nt: TGTGCCACCAGTGACCGGACAGGGGGGACCAGGCCCCAGCATTTT; CDR3aa: CATSDRTGGTRPQHF
d_gene: -; v_gene: TRBV4-2; abundance: -; j_gene: TRBJ2-1; CDR3nt: TGTGCCAGCAGCCAAGAGGGAGCTTATCAGTTCTTC; CDR3aa: CASSQEGAYQFF
d_gene: -; v_gene: TRBV6-5; abundance: -; j_gene: TRBJ2-6; CDR3nt: TGTGCCAGCAGTTCCCCCGGGGGCTCTGGGGCCAACGTCCTGACTTTC; CDR3aa: CASSSPGGSGANVLTF
d_gene: TRBD2; v_gene: TRBV6-4; abundance: -; j_gene: TRBJ2-2; CDR3nt: TGTGCCAGCAGTGTACTAGCGGGAGACACCGGGGAGCTGTTTTTT; CDR3aa: CASSVLAGDTGELFF
d_gene: -; v_gene: TRBV10-2; abundance: few; j_gene: TRBJ1-2; CDR3nt: TGCGCCAGCAGTGCGGACAGCGGATATGGCTACACCTTC; CDR3aa: CASSADSGYGYTF
d_gene: TRBD1; v_gene: TRBV7-3; abundance: -; j_gene: TRBJ2-7; CDR3nt: TGTGCCAGCAGTTCAGGGGCCGGGACAGGGGGCGAGCAGTACTTC; CDR3aa: CASSSGAGTGGEQYF
d_gene: -; v_gene: TRBV19; abundance: -; j_gene: TRBJ2-5; CDR3nt: TGTGCCAGTAGTACCTGGGGAGGGGGAACTGGGGAGACCCAGTACTTC; CDR3aa: CASSTWGGGTGETQYF
d_gene: -; v_gene: TRBV6-1; abundance: medium-sized; j_gene: TRBJ1-1; CDR3nt: TGTGCCAGCAGTGAAAGACAGAACACTGAAGCTTTCTTT; CDR3aa: CASSERQNTEAFF
d_gene: TRBD1; v_gene: TRBV9; abundance: -; j_gene: TRBJ1-1; CDR3nt: TGTGCCAGCAGCGTAGGGGACAGAAACACTGAAGCTTTCTTT; CDR3aa: CASSVGDRNTEAFF
d_gene: -; v_gene: TRBV5-6; abundance: -; j_gene: TRBJ2-7; CDR3nt: TGTGCCAGCAGCTTGGGGCTTGTGGTGTACGAGCAGTACTTC; CDR3aa: CASSLGLVVYEQYF
d_gene: -; v_gene: TRBV5-8; abundance: few; j_gene: TRBJ2-3; CDR3nt: TGTGCCAGCAGCTATTACGGGGTGACAGATACGCAGTATTTT; CDR3aa: CASSYYGVTDTQYF
d_gene: TRBD1; v_gene: TRBV15; abundance: -; j_gene: TRBJ2-5; CDR3nt: TGTGCCACCAGCAGTGGGGGACAGGGGGAAGAGACCCAGTACTTC; CDR3aa: CATSSGGQGEETQYF
d_gene: -; v_gene: TRBV28; abundance: -; j_gene: TRBJ2-7; CDR3nt: TGTGCCAGCAGTTTAAATAGACAGGTCTACGAGCAGTACTTC; CDR3aa: CASSLNRQVYEQYF
d_gene: TRBD2; v_gene: TRBV5-1; abundance: -; j_gene: TRBJ2-7; CDR3nt: TGCGCCAGCAGCGGGGGACTAGCGGGATACTACGAGCAGTACTTC; CDR3aa: CASSGGLAGYYEQYF
d_gene: -; v_gene: TRBV2; abundance: -; j_gene: TRBJ2-2; CDR3nt: TGTGCCAGCAGCAGGCAGGGGCGGAACACCGGGGAGCTGTTTTTT; CDR3aa: CASSRQGRNTGELFF
d_gene: TRBD2; v_gene: TRBV3-1/TRBV3-2; abundance: -; j_gene: TRBJ2-3; CDR3nt: TGTGCCAGCAGCCTGGGGGAGGGGCGCACAGATACGCAGTATTTT; CDR3aa: CASSLGEGRTDTQYF
d_gene: TRBD1; v_gene: TRBV11-2; abundance: -; j_gene: TRBJ1-4; CDR3nt: TGTGCCAGCCGCAGAGGGGGCTCAACTAATGAAAAACTGTTTTTT; CDR3aa: CASRRGGSTNEKLFF
d_gene: -; v_gene: TRBV6-5; abundance: -; j_gene: TRBJ2-5; CDR3nt: TGTGCCAGCAGTTACACCCACGAGGCGACCCAGTACTTC; CDR3aa: CASSYTHEATQYF
d_gene: -; v_gene: TRBV6-6; abundance: -; j_gene: TRBJ2-5; CDR3nt: TGTGCCACTAACAGGGTTAGCGAAGAGACCCAGTACTTC; CDR3aa: CATNRVSEETQYF
d_gene: -; v_gene: TRBV6-5; abundance: -; j_gene: TRBJ2-4; CDR3nt: TGTGCCAGCAGTCCACTACAGGCAAACATTCAGTACTTC; CDR3aa: CASSPLQANIQYF
d_gene: -; v_gene: TRBV5-5; abundance: few; j_gene: TRBJ1-1; CDR3nt: TGTGCCAGCAGCTTGGTGGGCAGGGCGACTGAAGCTTTCTTT; CDR3aa: CASSLVGRATEAFF
d_gene: -; v_gene: TRBV21-1; abundance: -; j_gene: TRBJ1-1; CDR3nt: TGTGCCAGCAGCCTAACAGGGGCTCGGAACACTGAAGCTTTCTTT; CDR3aa: CASSLTGARNTEAFF
d_gene: -; v_gene: TRBV5-6; abundance: -; j_gene: TRBJ2-2; CDR3nt: TGTGCCAGCAGCTTGGTCTCCGGGGAGCTGTTTTTT; CDR3aa: CASSLVSGELFF
d_gene: -; v_gene: TRBV28; abundance: large; j_gene: TRBJ1-1; CDR3nt: TGTGCCAGCAGCTCGGGACATTTGAACACTGAAGCTTTCTTT; CDR3aa: CASSSGHLNTEAFF
d_gene: -; v_gene: TRBV18; abundance: once; j_gene: TRBJ1-5; CDR3nt: TGTGCCAGCTCACCAGGGCTGAATCAGCCCCAGCATTTT; CDR3aa: CASSPGLNQPQHF
d_gene: TRBD1; v_gene: TRBV11-2; abundance: -; j_gene: TRBJ2-1; CDR3nt: TGTGCCAGCAGCTTCTCCCGGGACAGGGCCAATGAGCAGTTCTTC; CDR3aa: CASSFSRDRANEQFF
d_gene: TRBD2; v_gene: TRBV5-6; abundance: -; j_gene: TRBJ2-7; CDR3nt: TGTGCCAGCAGCTTTCCCAGCGGGAACGAGCAGTACTTC; CDR3aa: CASSFPSGNEQYF
d_gene: TRBD1; v_gene: TRBV7-8; abundance: -; j_gene: TRBJ2-4; CDR3nt: TGTGCCAGCAGCTACCGGGACAGGGTAGCCAAAAACATTCAGTACTTC; CDR3aa: CASSYRDRVAKNIQYF
d_gene: -; v_gene: TRBV3-1/TRBV3-2; abundance: -; j_gene: TRBJ1-1; CDR3nt: TGTGCCAGCTCCTGGTTACAGAGCTCCGAAGCTTTCTTT; CDR3aa: CASSWLQSSEAFF